Shown below are 25 T cell receptor beta chains from a single sample sequenced in a study of shared clonotypes between healthy human individuals (TCRdb year 2020). The library was produced with the immunoSEQ multiplex PCR assay. TCRdb retrieved this table from immuneACCESS and kept in-frame rearrangements only. Not all clones are present; in checked studies, unresolved V genes account for under half, and no reason is known for the remainder. This sample is represented by about 1.1 million clones; approximately 75% of them were singletons. The ten largest clones take up over 0.8% of the sample. The sequencing sample was made of memory CD4+ T cells from PBMCs. The cell subset or site label, read with the paper, signifies: CD45RA-negative fraction. The receptors here all came from a man aged 18 to 30 in good health. Some clones in this sample may be carry-over from other donors' samples.

The J gene is TRBJ1-3, the V gene TRBV5-1; D gene unclear. Trimming left V 0 bases short and J 4 bases short, with 8 bases between. CDR1 is SGHRS and CDR2 is YFSETQ in the germline V gene. The CDR3 covers 14 residues. The CDR3 loop reads CASSLAPVGNTIYF. CDR3 nucleotides: TGCGCCAGCAGCTTGGCCCCGGTGGGAAACACCATATATTTT.

A few counts support this clone. The rearrangement joins TRBV6-5 to TRBJ1-2, with D uncertain. In germline, CDR1 is MNHEY, CDR2 SVGAGI. The germline V and J ends were trimmed by 0 bases and 4 bases, with 6 bases remaining between them. The CDR3 spans 13 residues. CDR3 in amino acids: CASSYSWGYGYTF. CDR3 in DNA: TGTGCCAGCAGTTACTCATGGGGCTATGGCTACACCTTC.

This clone was seen ten or more times. The chain joins TRBV7-9 to TRBJ2-7; D call uncertain. Germline CDR1 and CDR2: SEHNR and FQNEAQ (reference sequence). This CDR3 is 11 amino acids long. The V gene lost 4 bases and the J gene lost 7 bases, with 8 bases spanning the gap. CDR3 nucleotides: TGTGCCAGCAGCTCTCGGATAGAGCAGTACTTC. Its protein product is CASSSRIEQYF.

This sequence joins TRBV30 and TRBJ2-7; D is uncertain. This CDR3 has 10 residues. Per germline, CDR1 GTSNPN and CDR2 SVGIG (reference sequence). With 5 bases removed from V and 9 bases from J, the gap between germline ends came to 11 bases. The CDR3 nucleotides read TGTGCCTGGGGAACCCTCGCGCAGTACTTC. This codes for CAWGTLAQYF.

At least ten counts were recorded for this clone. Other DNA sequences in this sample translate to the same CDR3. The genes are TRBV7-2 and TRBJ2-7, with TRBD1 identical over 8 bases. Germline trimming cut 1 base from V and 2 bases from J; bases unmatched to any gene: 1. CDR3 length equals 14 residues. Looked up from germline, CDR1 is SGHTA and CDR2 is FQGNSA. DNA of the CDR3: TGTGCCAGCAGCTTAGGGACAGGGACCTACGAGCAGTACTTC. It translates to CASSLGTGTYEQYF.

The chain combines TRBV7-9 with TRBJ2-7; D is possibly TRBD1 (6 bases). Trimming cost V 8 bases and J 7 bases, with 21 bases left between them. CDR3 length: 14 residues. In germline, CDR1 is SEHNR, CDR2 FQNEAQ (reference sequence). Here the CDR3 reads CASLFSPGALEQYF. The CDR3 DNA sequence: TGTGCCAGCCTCTTTAGTCCAGGGGCCCTGGAGCAGTACTTC. The entire variable domain, with the rest obtained from reference TRBV7-9 and TRBJ2-7, is as follows: DTGVSQNPRHKITKRGQNVTFRCDPISEHNRLYWYRQTLGQGPEFLTYFQNEAQLEKSRLLSDRFSAERPKGSFSTLEIQRTEQGDSAMYLCASLFSPGALEQYFGPGTRLTVT.

The rearrangement joins TRBV7-9 to TRBJ2-7, with 10 bases that match TRBD1. CDR1 and CDR2 (germline): SEHNR, FQNEAQ (reference sequence). CDR3 length equals 16 residues. The trim removed 5 bases at V and 4 bases at J, leaving 11 bases unmatched. The CDR3: CASSPLGQGGSYEQYF. The CDR3 region has the DNA TGTGCCAGCAGCCCCCTAGGACAGGGGGGTTCGTACGAGCAGTACTTC.

This clone has ten or more counts. The V call is TRBV27, the J call TRBJ2-7; the match to TRBD2 covers 7 bases. CDR1 and CDR2 (germline): MNHEY, SMNVEV (reference sequence). The V segment lost 2 bases and the J segment 2 bases; nucleotides outside the gene matches: 12. This CDR3 is built from 17 residues. The CDR3 DNA is TGTGCCAGCAGTTTACGACGGGGAGGGAGACCGCCCTACGAGCAGTACTTC. This encodes CASSLRRGGRPPYEQYF.

In its sample, this clone was seen many times. The V and J genes are TRBV4-1 and TRBJ1-2, with 12 bases that match TRBD1. CDR1 MGHRA and CDR2 YSYEKL come from the germline V gene. The J segment lost 5 bases and the V segment lost 5 bases, leaving 9 bases of the junction unmatched. The CDR3 contains 16 residues. For the CDR3, the DNA is TGCGCCAGCAGCAACTTGGGGACAGGGGGCAATTATGGCTACACCTTC. Translation gives CASSNLGTGGNYGYTF.

The chain couples TRBV7-9 to TRBJ2-5; 11 bases are a match to TRBD2. The V segment lost 4 bases and the J segment 11 bases; nucleotides outside the gene matches: 6. CDR1 and CDR2 from the germline V gene are SEHNR and FQNEAQ (reference sequence). The CDR3 is made up of 13 amino acids. This chain's CDR3 is CASSSIAGGEQYF. Here the CDR3 DNA reads TGTGCCAGCAGCTCCATAGCGGGGGGGGAGCAGTACTTC.

The chain employs TRBV5-1 and TRBJ2-5, with 7 bases lining up with TRBD1. The J call may be wrong; the DNA end is better matched by TRBJ2-7. The CDR3 has 16 amino acids. Germline CDR1 SGHRS, CDR2 YFSETQ. The CDR3 DNA reads as TGCGCCAGCAGCGCAGGGGACAGTTTACTAGCCTACGAGCAGTACTTC. Translation: CASSAGDSLLAYEQYF.

This clone was counted a single time. This may be a read error, as it is one base from a much larger clone. V and J are TRBV4-2 and TRBJ1-5; D ambiguous. Trimming stripped 0 bases from V and 5 bases from J, with 5 bases between. The CDR3 is made up of 13 amino acids. CDR1 and CDR2 from the germline V gene are LGHNA and YNFKEQ. CDR3 amino acids: CASSQEDYQPQHF. The DNA for the CDR3 is TGTGCCAGCAGCCAAGAGGATTATCAGCCCCAGCATTTT.

The CDR3 sequence: CAWGLAGGTHEQYF. CDR3 in DNA: TGTGCCTGGGGACTAGCGGGAGGTACCCACGAGCAGTACTTC. The chain uses TRBV30 and TRBJ2-7; TRBD2 matches 14 bases. This CDR3 spans 14 amino acids. Losses at the gene ends were 5 bases for V and 5 bases for J; bases not matched to a gene: 5. Germline V gene lookup returns CDR1 GTSNPN and CDR2 SVGIG (reference sequence). The full variable domain, rest sourced from reference TRBV30 and TRBJ2-7, is SQTIHQWPATLVQPVGSPLSLECTVEGTSNPNLYWYRQAAGRGLQLLFYSVGIGQISSEVPQNLSASRPQDRQFILSSKKLLLSDSGFYLCAWGLAGGTHEQYFGPGTRLTVT.

The CDR3 DNA reads as TGTGCCAGCAGCTTGTTGTCCCTACTGGAATCTGAGCAGTTCTTC. As protein: CASSLLSLLESEQFF. The chain joins TRBV5-6 to TRBJ2-1; D unclear. In germline, CDR1 is SGHDT, CDR2 YYEEEE. The CDR3 extends over 15 amino acids. Trimming stripped 1 base from V and 9 bases from J, with 17 bases between.

This chain links TRBV7-6 with TRBJ2-7, with a tentative D call TRBD1 (6 bases). V was trimmed by 5 bases and J by 4 bases, leaving 24 bases between them. This CDR3 comprises 17 residues. The germline V gene has CDR1 SGHVS and CDR2 FNYEAQ. DNA of the CDR3: TGTGCCAGCAGCCCGCAAGGGGGAACCCGGATGGTTTACGAGCAGTACTTC. Translation: CASSPQGGTRMVYEQYF.

CDR3 loop: CASSFRGGQGDTGELFF. The CDR3, as DNA: TGTGCCAGCAGTTTTAGAGGGGGACAGGGAGACACCGGGGAGCTGTTTTTT. The chain is built from TRBV27 and TRBJ2-2; 9 bases are shared with TRBD1. CDR3 length: 17 amino acids. V was pared by 3 bases and J by 3 bases, with 8 bases of the junction left unmatched. CDR1 and CDR2 (germline): MNHEY, SMNVEV (reference sequence).

With respect to this clone: Other DNA sequences in the sample encode the same CDR3. This rearrangement joins TRBV11-2 to TRBJ1-1; possibly TRBD1 for D (6 bases). The CDR3 is 12 amino acids. The V end was cut by 3 bases, the J end by 5 bases, with 7 bases between. The germline gives CDR1 SGHAT, CDR2 FQNNGV. CDR3 coding DNA: TGTGCCAGCAGCTTCCAGGGGACTGAAGCTTTCTTT. Translated: CASSFQGTEAFF.

The rearrangement links TRBV2 to TRBJ2-3; D could derive from TRBD1 or TRBD2 (6 bases each). Per germline, CDR1 SNHLY and CDR2 FYNNEI. The CDR3 sequence is 15 residues long. The ends were cut back, 3 bases at V and 2 bases at J, with 12 bases in the middle. The DNA of the CDR3 is TGTGCCAGCAGTGAGTCGGGGGCACCCACAGATACGCAGTATTTT. Its translation is CASSESGAPTDTQYF.

This chain connects TRBV10-1 to TRBJ1-2; D is possibly TRBD1 (6 bases). The CDR3 is 13 amino acids. Germline CDR1 reads WNHNN; CDR2 reads SYGVQD (reference sequence). V was pared by 5 bases and J by 7 bases, with 14 bases between. Here the CDR3 reads CASSTRTDGGYTF. DNA of the CDR3: TGCGCCAGCAGTACCCGGACAGACGGTGGCTACACCTTC.

The V gene is TRBV11-2, the J gene TRBJ2-5, with 7 bases aligning to TRBD2. J was trimmed by 5 bases and V by 7 bases; bases with no gene match: 10. The CDR3 has 14 residues. Germline V gives CDR1 SGHAT, CDR2 FQNNGV. CDR3 nucleotide sequence: TGTGCCAGCACCATCGGAGCGGGATGGGAGACCCAGTACTTC. This encodes CASTIGAGWETQYF.

The rearrangement joins TRBV2 to TRBJ1-5, with unresolved D. This CDR3 region has 15 residues. Trimming cost V 4 bases and J 0 bases, with 10 bases left between them. Germline V gene sequence: CDR1 SNHLY, CDR2 FYNNEI. DNA for the CDR3: TGTGCCAGCAGTGTCTTAGGACTTAGCAATCAGCCCCAGCATTTT. It is translated as CASSVLGLSNQPQHF.

This clone turned up a few times. V is TRBV28 and J is TRBJ1-1, with D possibly being TRBD1 (5 bases). Germline assignment: CDR1 MDHEN and CDR2 SYDVKM. CDR3 length: 12 amino acids. Trimming took off 4 bases at V and 7 bases at J, with 10 bases between the two ends. The CDR3 DNA sequence: TGTGCCAGCAGTTCCTACAGGATTGAAGCTTTCTTT. Translation gives CASSSYRIEAFF.

The chain couples TRBV6-1 to TRBJ1-2; D is ambiguous. The CDR3 runs 15 residues. Germline assignment: CDR1 MNHNS and CDR2 SASEGT. V was pared by 0 bases and J by 5 bases, with 13 bases between. The CDR3 here is CASSEAPSFPYGYTF. The CDR3 DNA sequence: TGTGCCAGCAGTGAAGCGCCCTCTTTTCCTTATGGCTACACCTTC.

The chain is built from TRBV9 and TRBJ2-4, with D possibly called TRBD1 or TRBD2 (6 bases each). The CDR3 covers 14 residues. Trimming pared 4 bases from V and 8 bases from J, leaving 16 bases between. Germline CDR1 and CDR2: SGDLS and YYNGEE. Here the CDR3 DNA reads TGTGCCAGCAGCCTAGGAGGGGGAAGGGACATTCAGTACTTC. Protein product: CASSLGGGRDIQYF. Full variable domain (remainder filled in from reference TRBV9 and TRBJ2-4): DSGVTQTPKHLITATGQRVTLRCSPRSGDLSVYWYQQSLDQGLQFLIQYYNGEERAKGNILERFSAQQFPDLHSELNLSSLELGDSALYFCASSLGGGRDIQYFGAGTRLSVL.

V is TRBV4-3 and J is TRBJ2-7; possible D gene TRBD1, 5 bases. The CDR3 is 17 residues long. V was trimmed by 0 bases and J by 9 bases, leaving 24 bases between them. Germline V gene sequence: CDR1 LGHNA, CDR2 YSLEER. CDR3 bases: TGCGCCAGCAGCCAAGATCTTGCAGGGCTGAGTTTTAGGGGGCAGTACTTC. Protein product: CASSQDLAGLSFRGQYF.